The 27 T cell receptor beta chains in this list originate from one sample, sequenced in a study of T cell responses to AZD1222 COVID-19 vaccine. Assay: immunoSEQ multiplex PCR; the TCRdb copy retains only in-frame clones and omits some. The table includes 60,000 to 75,000 clones, more than 60% detected once. The sequences come from peripheral blood, collected 28 days after the second AZD1222 dose. All receptors come from an adult who received the AZD1222 COVID-19 vaccine.

The V gene is TRBV2, the J gene TRBJ1-6; D is ambiguous. Germline V gene data show CDR1 as SNHLY and CDR2 as FYNNEI. V lost 4 bases, J lost 6 bases, and 7 bases lay in between. The CDR3 length is 13 residues. CDR3 DNA: TGTGCCAGCAGTGGGCAGCCTAATTCACCCCTCCACTTT. Residues: CASSGQPNSPLHF.

The rearrangement joins TRBV2 to TRBJ1-4, with D maybe TRBD1 (5 bases). This CDR3 comprises 14 residues. CDR1 SNHLY and CDR2 FYNNEI come from the germline V gene. The germline V and J ends were trimmed by 7 bases and 4 bases, with 13 bases remaining between them. As DNA, the CDR3 is TGTGCCAGCATGGACCGCCAGGGTAATGAAAAACTGTTTTTT. Translation: CASMDRQGNEKLFF.

The J gene is TRBJ2-2, the V gene TRBV6-5, with a tentative D call TRBD2 (5 bases). The V gene lost 4 bases and the J gene lost 1 base, with 7 bases spanning the gap. The CDR3 has 14 residues. Per germline, CDR1 MNHEY and CDR2 SVGAGI. The CDR3: CASSFGLNTGELFF. The CDR3 coding sequence is TGTGCCAGCAGTTTCGGACTGAACACCGGGGAGCTGTTTTTT.

This clone was seen once. The rearrangement joins TRBV5-5 to TRBJ1-2; no definite D call. Trimming shortened V by 0 bases and J by 4 bases, and 10 bases separated the two germline ends. Looked up from germline, CDR1 is SGHKS and CDR2 is YYEKEE (reference sequence). The CDR3 is 14 residues long. In DNA form, the CDR3 reads TGTGCCAGCAGCTTGGCGGGTGGTACCTATGGCTACACCTTC. Amino acid sequence: CASSLAGGTYGYTF.

V is TRBV6-1 and J is TRBJ2-1; tentative D call: TRBD1 (5 bases). V gave up 2 bases and J gave up 15 bases, with 14 bases separating them. The CDR3 sequence is 12 residues long. Germline CDR1 MNHNS, CDR2 SASEGT. Written as DNA, the CDR3 is TGTGCCAGCAGTGAATGGCAGGGTATAAGGTTCTTC. Residues: CASSEWQGIRFF.

J is TRBJ1-2 and V is TRBV2, with D tentatively TRBD1 (5 bases). Germline V gives CDR1 SNHLY, CDR2 FYNNEI. V was pared by 7 bases and J by 7 bases, with 19 bases between. CDR3 size: 14 residues. The CDR3 reads CASTTITGTVGYTF. CDR3 DNA sequence: TGTGCCAGCACTACTATAACGGGGACTGTTGGCTACACCTTC.

This chain joins TRBV15 and TRBJ2-5; D tentatively fits TRBD1 or TRBD2 (5 bases each). V shed 0 bases and J shed 4 bases, with 12 bases lying between them. The CDR3 is made up of 15 amino acids. Germline V gene data show CDR1 as LNHNV and CDR2 as YYDKDF (reference sequence). The CDR3 here is CATSRDLGEVETQYF. The CDR3 nucleotides read TGTGCCACCAGCAGAGATTTGGGGGAAGTAGAGACCCAGTACTTC.

The CDR3 DNA sequence: TGCGCCAGCAGCAAAGGACAGGGGGTAACCGGGGAGCTGTTTTTT. It translates to CASSKGQGVTGELFF. V usage is TRBV5-1 and J usage is TRBJ2-2; TRBD1 matches 10 bases. The CDR3 is 15 amino acids. V shed 4 bases and J 5 bases; nucleotides not matched to a gene: 5. The V gene's germline CDR1 is SGHRS and CDR2 YFSETQ.

The chain joins TRBV25-1 to TRBJ1-2, with D hard to call. Germline assignment: CDR1 MGHDK and CDR2 SYGVNS. The length of the CDR3 is 13 residues. The V end was cut by 2 bases, the J end by 9 bases, with 13 bases between. CDR3 loop: CASSEDVGKRYTF. The CDR3 DNA is TGTGCCAGCAGTGAAGATGTAGGGAAGCGCTACACCTTC.

This chain joins TRBV11-3 and TRBJ1-1; D is undetermined. Germline loops: CDR1 SGHNT, CDR2 YENEEA. Trimming shortened V by 0 bases and J by 0 bases, and 5 bases separated the two germline ends. This CDR3 contains 14 residues. CDR3 region: CASSLDSMNTEAFF. CDR3 DNA: TGTGCCAGCAGCTTAGACAGTATGAACACTGAAGCTTTCTTT. Full variable domain (rest looked up from reference TRBV11-3 and TRBJ1-1): EAGVVQSPRYKIIEKKQPVAFWCNPISGHNTLYWYLQNLGQGPELLIRYENEEAVDDSQLPKDRFSAERLKGVDSTLKIQPAELGDSAVYLCASSLDSMNTEAFFGQGTRLTVV.

V gene TRBV2 combines with J gene TRBJ2-7; 9 bases are shared with TRBD1. CDR3 size: 14 residues. V shed 6 bases and J 6 bases; nucleotides not matched to a gene: 9. Germline V gene sequence: CDR1 SNHLY, CDR2 FYNNEI. The CDR3 is CASRRDRAEGEQYF. DNA of the CDR3: TGTGCCAGCAGGAGGGACAGGGCGGAAGGCGAGCAGTACTTC.

The chain employs TRBV18 and TRBJ2-7, with D tentatively TRBD1 (6 bases). CDR3 length equals 14 residues. Trimming took 3 bases from V and 2 from J, leaving 11 bases between them. CDR1 is KGHSH, CDR2 LQKENI, per germline. The CDR3 nucleotides are TGTGCCAGCTCACCGGACAGCTTAACCTACGAGCAGTACTTC. Translating gives CASSPDSLTYEQYF.

This chain connects TRBV4-3 to TRBJ2-3, with 14 bases identical to TRBD2. The V and J ends lost 2 bases and 6 bases, in that order; junction bases with no gene match: 4. Per the germline V gene, CDR1 is LGHNA and CDR2 is YSLEER. The CDR3 loop spans 16 amino acids. This chain's CDR3 is CASSQTTSGGADTQYF. Written as DNA, the CDR3 is TGCGCCAGCAGCCAAACGACTAGCGGGGGGGCGGATACGCAGTATTTT.

This clone is a singleton in its sample. Here the CDR3 DNA reads TGTGCCAGCAGCTGGACTAGCGTCAGCACAGATACGCAGTATTTT. The encoded protein is CASSWTSVSTDTQYF. The gene calls are TRBV5-6 and TRBJ2-3; 9 bases agree with TRBD2. The CDR3 totals 15 residues. Germline CDR1 and CDR2: SGHDT and YYEEEE. With V trimmed by 3 bases and J by 0 bases, 2 bases remained unmatched.

The J gene is TRBJ2-2, the V gene TRBV25-1, with TRBD1 as a possible D gene (6 bases). This CDR3 region has 17 residues. V lost 3 bases to trimming and J lost 3 bases, with 17 bases between them. Germline CDR1 is MGHDK and CDR2 is SYGVNS. The DNA of the CDR3 is TGTGCCAGCAGTGACCCTATACAGGGAGACGACACCGGGGAGCTGTTTTTT. Its translation is CASSDPIQGDDTGELFF.

The chain combines TRBV3-1 (or the pseudogene TRBV3-2) with TRBJ1-1, with D perhaps matching TRBD1 (6 bases). V lost 4 bases, J lost 0 bases, and 18 bases lay in between. Germline values: CDR1 LGHDT, CDR2 YNNKEL (reference sequence). The CDR3 spans 17 residues. CDR3 amino acids: CASSPTGVSRVNTEAFF. The CDR3 nucleotides read TGTGCCAGCAGCCCGACAGGAGTCTCCCGCGTGAACACTGAAGCTTTCTTT.

The V gene is TRBV28, the J gene TRBJ1-5; 8 positions match TRBD1. The V gene end was trimmed by 6 bases and the J gene end by 4 bases; junction bases not matched to a gene: 5. Germline assignment: CDR1 MDHEN and CDR2 SYDVKM. There are 14 residues in the CDR3. This CDR3 is CASRSGGRNQPQHF. CDR3 bases: TGTGCCAGCAGGTCAGGGGGCCGAAATCAGCCCCAGCATTTT.

The chain joins TRBV6-5 to TRBJ2-2; D is uncertain. The CDR3 is 11 residues long. Per germline, CDR1 MNHEY and CDR2 SVGAGI. Trimming stripped 10 bases from V and 6 bases from J, with 9 bases between. The CDR3 here is CAIWVAGELFF. For the CDR3, the DNA is TGTGCCATCTGGGTGGCCGGGGAGCTGTTTTTT.

This clone has just one count. This rearrangement joins TRBV7-9 to TRBJ1-2; D may be TRBD1 (6 bases). There are 14 residues in the CDR3. V shed 8 bases and J shed 4 bases, with 17 bases lying between them. From germline, CDR1 is SEHNR and CDR2 FQNEAQ (reference sequence). In DNA form, the CDR3 reads TGTGCCAGCGTCCCGGGGGAGGGGGTCTATGGCTACACCTTC. Translated, it gives CASVPGEGVYGYTF.

The chain is built from TRBV7-2 and TRBJ2-4; 8 bases map to TRBD2. Germline V CDR1 and CDR2: SGHTA, FQGNSA. The CDR3 contains 17 residues. The V gene end was trimmed by 0 bases and the J gene end by 1 base; junction bases not matched to a gene: 5. DNA of the CDR3: TGTGCCAGCAGCTTAGCGGGTAGCGGGGCGGCCAAAAACATTCAGTACTTC. This codes for CASSLAGSGAAKNIQYF.

This clone was found once. V and J are TRBV6-4 and TRBJ1-1; D perhaps matches TRBD1 (6 bases). Looked up from germline, CDR1 is MRHNA and CDR2 is SNTAGT. Trimming took off 5 bases at V and 4 bases at J, with 14 bases between the two ends. The CDR3 runs 14 residues. The CDR3 DNA follows: TGTGCCAGCAGTCCAGGGGTAGGGGGCACTGAAGCTTTCTTT. Translating it yields CASSPGVGGTEAFF.

DNA of the CDR3: TGCGCCAGCAGCTTCGGACTAGCGGGGTCCCCTTCAGCCACAGATACGCAGTATTTT. Translation gives CASSFGLAGSPSATDTQYF. The chain links TRBV5-1 to TRBJ2-3; 12 nucleotides line up with TRBD2. Germline V lookup: CDR1 SGHRS, CDR2 YFSETQ. The CDR3 runs 19 residues. The V segment lost 2 bases and the J segment 2 bases; nucleotides outside the gene matches: 12.

This clone was observed a handful of times. This chain links TRBV5-1 with TRBJ1-2, with 8 positions matching TRBD1. The V segment lost 7 bases and the J segment 10 bases; nucleotides outside the gene matches: 15. CDR1 is SGHRS, CDR2 YFSETQ, per germline. The CDR3 extends over 14 amino acids. CDR3 in amino acids: CASQEIGTGNFYTF. CDR3 nucleotide sequence: TGCGCCAGCCAAGAAATTGGGACAGGAAATTTCTACACCTTC.

V usage is TRBV7-2 and J usage is TRBJ1-1; D remains unclear. Trimming stripped 5 bases from V and 2 bases from J, with 9 bases between. Germline values: CDR1 SGHTA, CDR2 FQGNSA. This CDR3 is built from 13 residues. CDR3 in DNA: TGTGCCAGCAGCGTGTTACTCAACACTGAAGCTTTCTTT. Translated: CASSVLLNTEAFF.

The chain has TRBV4-3 and TRBJ2-1; D uncertain. The CDR3 runs 17 residues. Deletions cut 0 bases from V and 8 bases from J, with 20 bases between. Looked up from germline, CDR1 is LGHNA and CDR2 is YSLEER. The chain's CDR3 is CASSQDGQVGSTDEQFF. The CDR3 nucleotides are TGCGCCAGCAGCCAAGATGGGCAAGTGGGCTCTACGGATGAGCAGTTCTTC.

CDR3 in DNA: TGTGCCACCGGACGGCTGCTGAACACTGAAGCTTTCTTT. Translated: CATGRLLNTEAFF. V is TRBV28 and J is TRBJ1-1; D remains ambiguous. Germline V gene sequence: CDR1 MDHEN, CDR2 SYDVKM. The CDR3 extends over 13 amino acids. Trimming pared 10 bases from V and 0 bases from J, leaving 12 bases between.

The chain employs TRBV6-5 and TRBJ1-5; D perhaps matches TRBD1 (5 bases). Germline loops: CDR1 MNHEY, CDR2 SVGAGI. The V gene lost 4 bases and the J gene lost 6 bases, with 13 bases spanning the gap. The CDR3 runs 14 residues. CDR3 bases: TGTGCCAGCAGTTCGTCGGGGGAGACTCAGCCCCAGCATTTT. This gives the protein CASSSSGETQPQHF.